One T cell receptor beta chain is described in this entry. This CDR3 has 14 amino acids. Trimming stripped 2 bases from V and 2 bases from J, with 13 bases between. The germline gives CDR1 DFQATT, CDR2 SNEGSKA (reference sequence). The sample originates from a study of CD8+CD57+ T cells in acquired aplastic anemia. Selection for sequencing was limited to patients who had shown CD8+CD57+ cell expansion by flow cytometry. Genomic DNA acted as the template from which TCR beta VDJ combination and CDR3 sequence profiling were carried out. TCRdb reprocessed the reads with MiXCR, giving one entry per CDR3 protein. Of about 200,000 distinct CDR3 sequences in the sample, more than 55% were seen once.

Source material: sorted CD4+, CD8+, or CD8+CD57+ T cells (not recorded which) from PBMCs. The chain recombines TRBV20-1 with TRBJ2-7, with D possibly TRBD2 on 6 matching bases. This TCR was sampled from a human donor with aplastic anemia. The CDR3 coding sequence is TGCAGTGCTAGATCGGGCGGGGTTGCCTACGAGCAGTACTTC. It specifies CSARSGGVAYEQYF.